This T cell receptor (beta chain) was identified during a study of identical twins. V dropped 0 bases and J dropped 6 bases, with 8 bases sitting between them. Germline-derived CDR1 and CDR2 are WSHSY and SAAADI. The CDR3 is 14 amino acids. Each CDR3 protein gets one entry after TCRdb re-called the 5' RACE reads with MiXCR. The sample consists of about 790,000 distinct CDR3 sequences, 15% to 20% of them appearing once. This clonotype occurred a few times. These sequences were also reported in another study, on T cells expressing NK-cell markers. That source adds: Among CD8+ T cells from several donors, dominant NKG2C+ clonotypes accounted for about 1.0-8%.

The sequenced sample was PBMCs. The source is a woman younger than 35 in good health. J is TRBJ2-2 and V is TRBV10-2; D gene uncertain. CDR3 bases: TGCGCCAGCAGTGAGTCGATCGGCGCCGGGGAGCTGTTTTTT. Translation: CASSESIGAGELFF.